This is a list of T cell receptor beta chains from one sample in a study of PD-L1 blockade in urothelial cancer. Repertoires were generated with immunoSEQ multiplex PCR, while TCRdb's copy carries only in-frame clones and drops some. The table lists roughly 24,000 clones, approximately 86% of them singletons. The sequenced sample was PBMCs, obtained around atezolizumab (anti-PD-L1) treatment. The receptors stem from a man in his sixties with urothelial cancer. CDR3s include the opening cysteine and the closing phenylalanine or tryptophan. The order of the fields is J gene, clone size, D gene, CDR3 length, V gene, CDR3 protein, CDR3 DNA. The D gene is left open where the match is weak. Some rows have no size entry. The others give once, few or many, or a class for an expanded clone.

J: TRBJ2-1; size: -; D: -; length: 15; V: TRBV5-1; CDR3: CASSLARGRYNEQFF; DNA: TGCGCCAGCAGCTTGGCTCGGGGTCGTTACAATGAGCAGTTCTTC
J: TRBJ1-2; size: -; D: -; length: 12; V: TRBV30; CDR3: CAWSVLDIRYTF; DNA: TGTGCCTGGAGTGTACTTGACATCCGCTACACCTTC
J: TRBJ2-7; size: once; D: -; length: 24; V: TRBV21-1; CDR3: CASSKGGRRPNIGLAGGLLYEQYF; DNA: TGTGCCAGCAGCAAAGGTGGTCGACGGCCGAATATAGGGCTAGCGGGAGGCCTACTCTACGAGCAGTACTTC
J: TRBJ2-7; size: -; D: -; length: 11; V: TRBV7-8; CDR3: CASSGRYEQYF; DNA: TGTGCCAGCAGCGGGCGATACGAGCAGTACTTC
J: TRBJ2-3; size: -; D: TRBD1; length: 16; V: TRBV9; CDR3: CASSARQGILTDTQYF; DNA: TGTGCCAGCAGCGCACGACAGGGGATACTCACAGATACGCAGTATTTT
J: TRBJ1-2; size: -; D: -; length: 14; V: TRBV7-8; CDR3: CASSLGLRDYGYTF; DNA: TGTGCCAGCAGCTTAGGGTTGAGGGACTATGGCTACACCTTC
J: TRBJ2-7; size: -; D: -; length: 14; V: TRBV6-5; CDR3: CASTRDPSAYEQYF; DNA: TGTGCCAGCACTAGGGACCCTAGCGCCTACGAGCAGTACTTC
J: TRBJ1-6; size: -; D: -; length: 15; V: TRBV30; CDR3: CAWRPKSRGDSPLHF; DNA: TGTGCCTGGAGACCTAAGAGCAGGGGAGATTCACCCCTCCACTTT
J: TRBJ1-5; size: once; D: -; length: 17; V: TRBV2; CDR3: CASSEPQGWDSNQPQHF; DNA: TGTGCCAGCAGTGAACCGCAGGGGTGGGATAGCAATCAGCCCCAGCATTTT
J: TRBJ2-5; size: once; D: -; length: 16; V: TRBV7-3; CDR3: CASSSRPEQGGQTQYF; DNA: TGTGCCAGCAGCTCCCGCCCAGAACAGGGTGGACAGACCCAGTACTTC
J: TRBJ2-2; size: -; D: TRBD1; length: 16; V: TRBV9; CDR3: CASSVEGTGGNGELFF; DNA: TGTGCCAGCAGCGTAGAAGGGACAGGGGGTAACGGGGAGCTGTTTTTT
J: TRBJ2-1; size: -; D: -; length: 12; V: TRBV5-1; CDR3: CASSLTGNEQFF; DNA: TGCGCCAGCAGCTTAACCGGCAATGAGCAGTTCTTC
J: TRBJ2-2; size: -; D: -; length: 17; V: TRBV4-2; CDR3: CASSPTSGERRAGELFF; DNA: -
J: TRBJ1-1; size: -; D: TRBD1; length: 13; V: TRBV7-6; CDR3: CASLQGLDTEAFF; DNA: TGTGCCAGCCTACAGGGGTTGGACACTGAAGCTTTCTTT
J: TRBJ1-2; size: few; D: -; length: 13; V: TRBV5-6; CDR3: CASSLPTGGGYTF; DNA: TGTGCCAGCAGCTTGCCTACCGGCGGTGGCTACACCTTC
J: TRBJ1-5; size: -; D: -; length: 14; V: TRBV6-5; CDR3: CASSPPHSNQPQHF; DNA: TGTGCCAGCAGTCCGCCACATAGCAATCAGCCCCAGCATTTT
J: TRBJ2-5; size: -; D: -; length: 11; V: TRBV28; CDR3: CASSAGETQYF; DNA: TGTGCCAGCAGTGCGGGGGAGACCCAGTACTTC
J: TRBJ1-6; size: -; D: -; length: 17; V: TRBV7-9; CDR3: CASSTNRVLREDSPLHF; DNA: TGTGCCAGCAGCACCAACAGGGTCCTACGTGAGGATTCACCCCTCCACTTT
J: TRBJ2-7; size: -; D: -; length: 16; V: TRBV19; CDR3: CASSISVGQGINEQYF; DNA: TGTGCCAGTAGTATAAGTGTAGGGCAGGGAATCAACGAGCAGTACTTC
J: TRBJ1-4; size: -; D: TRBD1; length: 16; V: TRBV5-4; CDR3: CAFRTGDRGVNEKLFF; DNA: TGTGCCTTCCGGACAGGGGACAGGGGGGTGAATGAAAAACTGTTTTTT